This TCR beta chain was captured in a study of blood T cells in healthy people across ages. Study conclusions and caveats: Naive T cell percentage and TCR beta diversity correlated strongly.

As regards this clonotype: Antigen unknown.

Total RNA was extracted at no less than 6 micrograms per sample. Then a second PCR, running about 6 to 11 cycles, was carried out with a sample-barcoded 5' primer and a J-beta primer mix. CDR3-containing paired-end reads numbered at least 2.5 million in each sample. TCRdb recomputed calls from the 5' RACE reads with MiXCR, one row per CDR3 protein. This table holds fewer than 2,000,000 distinct CDR3 sequences, around 36% found once. This sequence originates from a woman aged 25 to 45 in good health. The sequenced material came from blood.

The CDR3 reads CASSEYTETYEQYF. The CDR3 bases are TGTGCCAGCAGTGAATATACGGAAACCTACGAGCAGTACTTC. The chain employs TRBV25-1 and TRBJ2-7, with D unresolved. Trimming removed 0 bases at V and 2 bases at J, with 8 bases between. The CDR3 runs 14 residues. The V gene's germline CDR1 is MGHDK and CDR2 SYGVNS.